The present entry profiles one TCR beta chain with its context. This specimen comes from a study of blood T cell repertoires in COVID-19. At the level of the study: The origin of the acute and convalescent COVID-19 samples was the United States, Italy and Spain. From T cells, B-cell-depleted T cells, or PBMCs came the material, which was cDNA or gDNA.

In assigning cohorts, the study relied on participant-reported clinical history. Shortly before study entry, within 2 weeks, exposed participants had met a COVID-19 case. Clones were read by immunoSEQ multiplex PCR, and TCRdb kept only the in-frame ones, dropping some. The sample yields some 270,000 clones, around 93% seen once. Sequencing was performed on PBMCs or T cells enriched from blood (not recorded which). This clonotype originated in a man aged 35-49 years who had been exposed to COVID-19.

The CDR3 loop reads CAIAEKGGTGELFF. CDR3 bases: TGTGCCATCGCGGAGAAAGGAGGCACCGGGGAGCTGTTTTTT. The chain carries TRBV10-3 and TRBJ2-2; possibly TRBD2 for D (5 bases). Between the trimmed V and J ends, which lost 8 bases and 4 bases, there was a span of 14 bases. Germline-derived CDR1 and CDR2 are ENHRY and SYGVKD. CDR3 length equals 14 residues.